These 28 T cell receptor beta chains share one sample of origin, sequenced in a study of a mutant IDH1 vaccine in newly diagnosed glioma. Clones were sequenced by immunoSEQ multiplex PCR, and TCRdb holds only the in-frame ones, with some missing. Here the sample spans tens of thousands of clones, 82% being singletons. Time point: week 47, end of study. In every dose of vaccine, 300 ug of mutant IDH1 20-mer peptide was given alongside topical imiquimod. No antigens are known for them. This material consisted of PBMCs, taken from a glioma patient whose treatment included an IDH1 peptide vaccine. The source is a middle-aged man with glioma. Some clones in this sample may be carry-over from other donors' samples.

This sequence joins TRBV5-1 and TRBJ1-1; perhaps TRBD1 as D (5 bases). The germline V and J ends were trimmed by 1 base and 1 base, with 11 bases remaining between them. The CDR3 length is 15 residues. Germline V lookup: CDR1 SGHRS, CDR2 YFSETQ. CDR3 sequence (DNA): TGCGCCAGCAGCTTGACAGGTCCTGAGAACACTGAAGCTTTCTTT. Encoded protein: CASSLTGPENTEAFF.

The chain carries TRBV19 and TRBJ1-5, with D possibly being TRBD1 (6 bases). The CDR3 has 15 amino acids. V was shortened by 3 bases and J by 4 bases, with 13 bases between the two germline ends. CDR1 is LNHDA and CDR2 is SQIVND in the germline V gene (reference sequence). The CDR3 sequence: CASSISAGENQPQHF. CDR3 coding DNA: TGTGCCAGTAGTATCTCGGCAGGGGAGAATCAGCCCCAGCATTTT.

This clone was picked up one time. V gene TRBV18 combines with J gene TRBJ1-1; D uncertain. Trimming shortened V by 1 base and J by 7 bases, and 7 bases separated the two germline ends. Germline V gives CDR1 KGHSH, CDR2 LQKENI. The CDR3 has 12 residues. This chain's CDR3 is CASSPLQGEAFF. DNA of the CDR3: TGTGCCAGCTCACCACTTCAAGGTGAAGCTTTCTTT. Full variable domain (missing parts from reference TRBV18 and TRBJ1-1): NAGVMQNPRHLVRRRGQEARLRCSPMKGHSHVYWYRQLPEEGLKFMVYLQKENIIDESGMPKERFSAEFPKEGPSILRIQQVVRGDSAAYFCASSPLQGEAFFGQGTRLTVV.

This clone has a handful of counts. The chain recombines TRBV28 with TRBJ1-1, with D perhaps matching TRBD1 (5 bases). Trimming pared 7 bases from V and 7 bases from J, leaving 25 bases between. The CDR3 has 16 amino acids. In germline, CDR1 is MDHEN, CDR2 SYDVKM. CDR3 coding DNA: TGTGCCAGCACCTCACCCAGGACACAAGGGTCCCGTGAAGCTTTCTTT. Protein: CASTSPRTQGSREAFF.

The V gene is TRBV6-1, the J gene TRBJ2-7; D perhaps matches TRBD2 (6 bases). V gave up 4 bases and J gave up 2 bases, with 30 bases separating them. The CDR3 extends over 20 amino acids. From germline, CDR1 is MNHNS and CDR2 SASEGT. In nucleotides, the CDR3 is TGTGCCAGCAGTGGCTTATTCCGGGAGAATTACGAAAGGAGAGCCTACGAGCAGTACTTC. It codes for CASSGLFRENYERRAYEQYF.

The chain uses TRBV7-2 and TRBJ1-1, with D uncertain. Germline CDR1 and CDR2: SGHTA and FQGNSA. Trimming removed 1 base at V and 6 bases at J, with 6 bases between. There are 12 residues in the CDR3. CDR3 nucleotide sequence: TGTGCCAGCAGCTTAGGAACGTCTGAAGCTTTCTTT. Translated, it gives CASSLGTSEAFF.

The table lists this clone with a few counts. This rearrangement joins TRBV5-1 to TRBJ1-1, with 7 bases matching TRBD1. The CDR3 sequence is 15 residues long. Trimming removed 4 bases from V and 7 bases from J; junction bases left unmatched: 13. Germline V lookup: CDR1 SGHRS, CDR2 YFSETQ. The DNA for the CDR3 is TGCGCCAGCAGCCTCACAGGGGCCTACGACCGTGAAGCTTTCTTT. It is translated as CASSLTGAYDREAFF. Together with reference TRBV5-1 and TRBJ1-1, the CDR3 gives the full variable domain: KAGVTQTPRYLIKTRGQQVTLSCSPISGHRSVSWYQQTPGQGLQFLFEYFSETQRNKGNFPGRFSGRQFSNSRSEMNVSTLELGDSALYLCASSLTGAYDREAFFGQGTRLTVV.

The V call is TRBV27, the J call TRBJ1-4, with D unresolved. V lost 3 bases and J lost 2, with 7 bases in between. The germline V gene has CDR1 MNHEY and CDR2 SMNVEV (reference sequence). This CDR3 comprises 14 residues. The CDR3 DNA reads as TGTGCCAGCAGTTTTGCCAGCACTAATGAAAAACTGTTTTTT. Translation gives CASSFASTNEKLFF.

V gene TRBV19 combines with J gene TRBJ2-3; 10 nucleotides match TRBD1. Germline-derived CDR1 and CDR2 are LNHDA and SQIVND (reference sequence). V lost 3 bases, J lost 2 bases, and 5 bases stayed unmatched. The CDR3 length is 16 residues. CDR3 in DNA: TGTGCCAGTAGTATGAGGACAGGGGGAGCCACAGATACGCAGTATTTT. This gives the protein CASSMRTGGATDTQYF.

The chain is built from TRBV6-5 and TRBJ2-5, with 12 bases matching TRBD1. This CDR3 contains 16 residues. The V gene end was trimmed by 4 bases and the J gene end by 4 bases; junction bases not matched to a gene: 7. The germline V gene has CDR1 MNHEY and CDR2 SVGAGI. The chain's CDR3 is CASSWGGQGARETQYF. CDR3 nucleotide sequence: TGTGCCAGCAGTTGGGGGGGACAGGGGGCTAGAGAGACCCAGTACTTC.

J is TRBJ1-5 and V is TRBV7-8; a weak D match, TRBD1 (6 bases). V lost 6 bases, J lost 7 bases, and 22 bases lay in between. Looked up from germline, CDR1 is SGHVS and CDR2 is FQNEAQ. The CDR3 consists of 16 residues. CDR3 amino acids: CASRPTAAGVDQPQHF. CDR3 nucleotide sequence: TGTGCCAGCAGGCCCACGGCGGCAGGGGTGGACCAGCCCCAGCATTTT.

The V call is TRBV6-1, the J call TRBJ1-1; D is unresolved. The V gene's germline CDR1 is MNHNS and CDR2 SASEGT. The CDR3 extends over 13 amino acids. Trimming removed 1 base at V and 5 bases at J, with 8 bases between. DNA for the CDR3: TGTGCCAGCAGTGAAGAGGCCCGGACTGAAGCTTTCTTT. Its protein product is CASSEEARTEAFF.

CDR3 sequence reads: CASSSVNTGELFF. The CDR3, as DNA: TGTGCCAGCAGCTCCGTTAACACCGGGGAGCTGTTTTTT. This rearrangement joins TRBV11-1 to TRBJ2-2; D ambiguous. This CDR3 region has 13 residues. Germline-derived CDR1 and CDR2 are SGHAT and FQDESV (reference sequence). V was clipped by 4 bases and J by 2 bases, with 5 bases between them. Using reference TRBV11-1 and TRBJ2-2 for the parts outside the CDR3, the full variable domain is EAEVAQSPRYKITEKSQAVAFWCDPISGHATLYWYRQILGQGPELLVQFQDESVVDDSQLPKDRFSAERLKGVDSTLKIQPAELGDSAMYLCASSSVNTGELFFGEGSRLTVL.

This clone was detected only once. In nucleotides, the CDR3 is TGCGCCAGCAGACAGGGAACGACCTCGGAGCAGTTCTTC. It yields the protein CASRQGTTSEQFF. The rearrangement links TRBV10-2 to TRBJ2-1, with a possible D match to TRBD1 (6 bases). Germline CDR1 reads WSHSY; CDR2 reads SAAADI. The CDR3 covers 13 residues. V was trimmed by 6 bases and J by 10 bases, leaving 16 bases between them.

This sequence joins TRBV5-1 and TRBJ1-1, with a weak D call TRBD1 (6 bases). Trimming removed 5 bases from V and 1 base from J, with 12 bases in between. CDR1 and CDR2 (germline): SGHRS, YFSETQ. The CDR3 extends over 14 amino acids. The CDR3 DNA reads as TGCGCCAGCAGAACCGGGACACGGAACACTGAAGCTTTCTTT. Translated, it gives CASRTGTRNTEAFF.

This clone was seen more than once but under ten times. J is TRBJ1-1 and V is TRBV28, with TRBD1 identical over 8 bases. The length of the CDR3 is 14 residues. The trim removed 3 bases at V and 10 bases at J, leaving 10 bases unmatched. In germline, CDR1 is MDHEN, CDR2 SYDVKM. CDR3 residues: CASSFRSGQGPAFF. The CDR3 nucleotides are TGTGCCAGCAGTTTCCGATCCGGACAGGGTCCAGCTTTCTTT.

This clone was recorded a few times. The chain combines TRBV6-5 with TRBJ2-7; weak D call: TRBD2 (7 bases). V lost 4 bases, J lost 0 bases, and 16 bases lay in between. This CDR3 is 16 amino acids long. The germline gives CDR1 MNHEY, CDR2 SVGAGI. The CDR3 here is CASSLGGAGASYEQYF. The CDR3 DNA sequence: TGTGCCAGCAGTTTGGGTGGGGCGGGGGCCTCCTACGAGCAGTACTTC.

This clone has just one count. The CDR3 protein is CASSEALVQRGLNQPQHF. CDR3 nucleotide sequence: TGTGCCAGCAGTGAAGCGTTGGTACAGAGAGGTCTCAATCAGCCCCAGCATTTT. This chain links TRBV6-1 with TRBJ1-5; no firm D call. V was shortened by 0 bases and J by 3 bases, with 18 bases between the two germline ends. The V gene's germline CDR1 is MNHNS and CDR2 SASEGT. This CDR3 region has 18 residues.

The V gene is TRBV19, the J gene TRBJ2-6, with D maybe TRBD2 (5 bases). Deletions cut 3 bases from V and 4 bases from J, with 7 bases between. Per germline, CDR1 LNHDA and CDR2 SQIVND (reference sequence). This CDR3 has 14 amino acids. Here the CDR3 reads CASSMRVGANVLTF. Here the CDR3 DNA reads TGTGCCAGTAGTATGAGGGTCGGGGCCAACGTCCTGACTTTC.

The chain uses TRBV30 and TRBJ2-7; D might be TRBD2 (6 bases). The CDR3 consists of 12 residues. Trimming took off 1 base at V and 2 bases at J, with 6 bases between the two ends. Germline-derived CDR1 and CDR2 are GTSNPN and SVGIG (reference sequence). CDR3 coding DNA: TGTGCCTGGAGTGGGGGGGCCTACGAGCAGTACTTC. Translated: CAWSGGAYEQYF. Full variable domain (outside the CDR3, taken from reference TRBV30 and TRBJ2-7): SQTIHQWPATLVQPVGSPLSLECTVEGTSNPNLYWYRQAAGRGLQLLFYSVGIGQISSEVPQNLSASRPQDRQFILSSKKLLLSDSGFYLCAWSGGAYEQYFGPGTRLTVT.

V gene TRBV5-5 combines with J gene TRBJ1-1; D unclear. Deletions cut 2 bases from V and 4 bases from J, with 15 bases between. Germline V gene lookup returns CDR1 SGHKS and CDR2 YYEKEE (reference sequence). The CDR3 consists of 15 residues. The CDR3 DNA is TGTGCCAGCAGCTTTCGAGAAGGAGGGTTCACTGAAGCTTTCTTT. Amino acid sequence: CASSFREGGFTEAFF.

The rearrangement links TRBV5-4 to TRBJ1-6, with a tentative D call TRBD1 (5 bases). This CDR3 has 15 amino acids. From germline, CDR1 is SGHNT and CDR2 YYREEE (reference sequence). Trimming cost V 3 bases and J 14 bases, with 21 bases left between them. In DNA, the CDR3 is TGTGCCAGCAGCTCCCCTACCAACCAGGGACGATCCCTCCACTTT. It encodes CASSSPTNQGRSLHF.

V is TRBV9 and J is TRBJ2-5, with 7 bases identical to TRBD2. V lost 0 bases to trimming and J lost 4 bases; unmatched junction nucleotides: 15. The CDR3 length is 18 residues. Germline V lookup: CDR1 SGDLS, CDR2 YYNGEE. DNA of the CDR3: TGTGCCAGCAGCGTAGGTTCAGGGAGCGGGGCTGTTGGAGAGACCCAGTACTTC. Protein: CASSVGSGSGAVGETQYF.

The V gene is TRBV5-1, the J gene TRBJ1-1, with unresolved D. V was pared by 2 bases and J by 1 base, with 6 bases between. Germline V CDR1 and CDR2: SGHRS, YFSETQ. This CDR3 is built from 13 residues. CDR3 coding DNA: TGCGCCAGCAGCTTCCCGGCGAACACTGAAGCTTTCTTT. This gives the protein CASSFPANTEAFF.

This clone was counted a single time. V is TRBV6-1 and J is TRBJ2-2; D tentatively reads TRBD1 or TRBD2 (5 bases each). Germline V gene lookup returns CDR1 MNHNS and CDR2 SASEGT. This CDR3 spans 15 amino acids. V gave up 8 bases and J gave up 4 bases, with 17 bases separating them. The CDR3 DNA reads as TGTGCCAGCGGCGCCGCCTCGAGGGGCACCGGGGAGCTGTTTTTT. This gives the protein CASGAASRGTGELFF.

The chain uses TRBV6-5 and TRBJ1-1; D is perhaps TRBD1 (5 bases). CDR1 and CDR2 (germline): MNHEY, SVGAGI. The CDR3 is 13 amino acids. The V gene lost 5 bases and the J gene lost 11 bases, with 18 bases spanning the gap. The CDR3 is CASSRGGAPVAFF. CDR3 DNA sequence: TGTGCCAGCAGTCGGGGAGGGGCCCCGGTGGCTTTCTTT.

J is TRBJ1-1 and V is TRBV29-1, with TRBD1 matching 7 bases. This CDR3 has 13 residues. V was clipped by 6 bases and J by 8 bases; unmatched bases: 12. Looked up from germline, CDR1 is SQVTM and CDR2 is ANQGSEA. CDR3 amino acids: CSVEANRGGEAFF. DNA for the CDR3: TGCAGCGTGGAGGCTAACAGGGGCGGAGAAGCTTTCTTT.

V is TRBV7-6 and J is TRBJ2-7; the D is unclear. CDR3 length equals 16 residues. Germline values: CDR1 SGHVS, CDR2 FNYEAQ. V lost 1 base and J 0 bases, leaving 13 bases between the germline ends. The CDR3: CASSLDPTKSSYEQYF. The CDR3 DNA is TGTGCCAGCAGCTTAGACCCCACGAAGAGCTCCTACGAGCAGTACTTC.